This entry concerns a single T cell receptor (beta chain). The specificity of this receptor is unknown. No base qualities exist here, and no much larger clone lies one base off it. These data come from a study of blood T cell repertoires in COVID-19 (TCRdb year 2020). In the study overall: Collaborator samples came from the United States, Italy and Spain and covered acute and convalescent phases of COVID-19. The samples were drawn from the first 160 participants of the ongoing ImmuneRACE study and from over 950 subjects provided by 6 global collaborators. The repertoires were released in a freely available public database intended as a resource for research on the immune response to SARS-CoV-2. Nearly every sample came with metadata listing a de-identified subject ID, COVID-19 status, age in years and sex. The prospective study material was composed of cDNA or gDNA derived from T cells, B-cell-depleted T cells, or PBMCs. HLA class I and class II types, where available, came from metadata supplied by the sample provider rather than from assay-based typing. Subjects who had been exposed to COVID-19, were actively infected with it, or had recovered from it provided the deeply sampled blood TCRbeta repertoires that made up the dataset.

In the prospective study, participants were about 18 to 90 years old, resided in approximately 25 geographic areas of the United States, and were enrolled through a virtual design. In the prospective study, participants were assigned to cohorts based on the clinical history participants reported in a screening survey and a study questionnaire. Recovered participants in ImmuneRACE Cohort 3 were defined as having two consecutive negative NP/OP PCR tests, clearance from a healthcare professional, or resolution of symptoms. Each participant in the prospective study had whole blood, serum and a nasopharyngeal or oropharyngeal swab collected by mobile phlebotomists. Additional blood draws and questionnaires over an approximately two-month period could optionally be provided by prospective study participants. Before DNA extraction, blood samples from the prospective study were shipped at room temperature or frozen.

Reading from cysteine to phenylalanine, the CDR3 counts 15 amino acids. The sequence is cut down to CDR3 DNA, 45 bases in frame from base 1. The germline V gene specifies KGHSH as CDR1 and LQKENI as CDR2. At the junction V is shortened by 1 base and J by 7 bases, with 11 bases in between. TCRbeta CDR3 regions were amplified from genomic DNA by means of the immunoSEQ Assay, a bias-controlled multiplex PCR. Turning to the authors' computational methods: The number of nucleated cells in each sample was estimated by amplification of reference gene primers within the assay. To quantify the absolute abundance of each unique TCRbeta CDR3 rearrangement, sequence reads were collapsed and filtered. For each sample, productive Simpson clonality was calculated as the square root of Simpson's diversity index over productive rearrangements. TCRdb took over this immuneACCESS table, retaining in-frame rearrangements with V and J assigned. Such tables are incomplete; in checked studies, under half of the missing clones stem from an unresolved V gene, and the remainder is unexplained. The V and J calls and clone size come from that table; D and trimming were worked out from the DNA. This sample has fewer than 350,000 clones in its table, and about 89% of those were observed once. Roughly a tenth of the sample is in the top ten clones.

Results the study describes overall, beyond this receptor: How much clinical and demographic metadata was included differed by source and by participant, and the metadata was provided uncurated.

The receptor comes from a woman aged 35 to 49 who had recovered from COVID-19. The rearrangement combines TRBV18 with TRBJ1-6, and possibly TRBD1, on 5 matching bases. Sample: PBMCs or T cells enriched from blood (not recorded which). The CDR3 has the sequence CASSPRATGNSPLHF. The DNA sequence is given as TGTGCCAGCTCACCACGAGCCACAGGAAATTCACCCCTCCACTTT.